This T cell receptor beta chain came from a study of blood T cell repertoires in COVID-19. Study processing details: Amplification of reference gene primers provided the estimated nucleated cell counts. Using immunoSEQ multiplex PCR, the repertoire was profiled, and TCRdb retains in-frame clones only, with some absent. For V, J and clone size, that table is used; D and trimming come from the DNA. The sample shows 110,000 to 150,000 clones, 88% of them seen only once. The CDR3 sequence is 12 residues long. Germline V CDR1 and CDR2: LGHDT, YNNKEL (reference sequence). V dropped 5 bases and J dropped 8 bases, with 12 bases sitting between them.

This receptor was identified in a man between 65 and 85 years old with acute or convalescent COVID-19. The chain carries TRBV3-1 (or the pseudogene TRBV3-2) and TRBJ1-2; D not resolved. The sequenced sample was peripheral blood. CDR3 in amino acids: CASSSVNVGYTF. The CDR3 DNA follows: TGTGCCAGCAGCTCGGTGAACGTAGGCTACACCTTC.